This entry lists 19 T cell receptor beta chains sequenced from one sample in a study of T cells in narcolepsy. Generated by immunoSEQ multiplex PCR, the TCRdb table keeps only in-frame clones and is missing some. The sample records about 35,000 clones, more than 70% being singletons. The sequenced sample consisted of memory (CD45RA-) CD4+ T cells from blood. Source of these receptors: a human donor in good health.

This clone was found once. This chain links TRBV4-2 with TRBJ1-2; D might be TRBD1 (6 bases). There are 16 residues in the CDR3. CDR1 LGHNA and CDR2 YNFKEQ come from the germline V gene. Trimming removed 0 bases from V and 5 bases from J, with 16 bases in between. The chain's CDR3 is CASSQDRGGQGYGYTF. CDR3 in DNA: TGTGCCAGCAGCCAAGATAGAGGGGGGCAGGGGTATGGCTACACCTTC.

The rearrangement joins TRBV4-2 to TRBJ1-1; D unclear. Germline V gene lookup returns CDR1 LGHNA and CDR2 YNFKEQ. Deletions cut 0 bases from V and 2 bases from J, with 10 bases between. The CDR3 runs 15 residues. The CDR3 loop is CASSQEVAANTEAFF. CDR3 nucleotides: TGTGCCAGCAGCCAAGAGGTGGCGGCAAACACTGAAGCTTTCTTT.

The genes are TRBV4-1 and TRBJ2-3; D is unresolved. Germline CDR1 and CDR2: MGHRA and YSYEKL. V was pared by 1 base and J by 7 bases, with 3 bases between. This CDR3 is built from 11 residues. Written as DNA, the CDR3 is TGCGCCAGCAGCCAAGCTAATACGCAGTATTTT. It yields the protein CASSQANTQYF.

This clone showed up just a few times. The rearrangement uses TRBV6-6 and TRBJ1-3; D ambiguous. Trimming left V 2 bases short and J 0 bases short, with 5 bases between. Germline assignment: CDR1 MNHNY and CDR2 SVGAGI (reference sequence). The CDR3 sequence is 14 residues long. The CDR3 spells CASSYASSGNTIYF. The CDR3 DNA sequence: TGTGCCAGCAGTTACGCGAGCTCTGGAAACACCATATATTTT.

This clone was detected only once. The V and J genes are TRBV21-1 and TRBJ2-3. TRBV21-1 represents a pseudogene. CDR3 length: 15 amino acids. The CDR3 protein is CASTKEGRGADTQYF. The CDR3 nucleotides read TGTGCCAGCACCAAGGAGGGTAGGGGGGCAGATACGCAGTATTTT.

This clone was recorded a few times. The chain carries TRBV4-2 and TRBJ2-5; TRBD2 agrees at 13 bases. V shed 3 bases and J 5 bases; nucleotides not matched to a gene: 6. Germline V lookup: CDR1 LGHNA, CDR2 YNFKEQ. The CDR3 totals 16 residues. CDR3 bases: TGTGCCAGCAGCCAGACTAGCGGGGGGATAAGGGAGACCCAGTACTTC. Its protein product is CASSQTSGGIRETQYF.

CDR3 nucleotides: TGTGCCAGCAGCTTAGAGGGGGGCCGGATGCATCAGCCCCAGCATTTT. Its translation is CASSLEGGRMHQPQHF. The chain recombines TRBV7-6 with TRBJ1-5, with D perhaps TRBD1 (6 bases). With 1 base removed from V and 5 bases from J, the gap between germline ends came to 15 bases. Germline CDR1 and CDR2: SGHVS and FNYEAQ. There are 16 residues in the CDR3.

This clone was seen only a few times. CDR3 in DNA: TGTGCCAGCAGCGTAGGAGGCATCCCAAACTATGGCTACACCTTC. Encoded protein: CASSVGGIPNYGYTF. The chain links TRBV9 to TRBJ1-2; D is uncertain. Per germline, CDR1 SGDLS and CDR2 YYNGEE. The V gene lost 0 bases and the J gene lost 2 bases, with 11 bases spanning the gap. The CDR3 spans 15 residues. Full variable domain (remainder filled in from reference TRBV9 and TRBJ1-2): DSGVTQTPKHLITATGQRVTLRCSPRSGDLSVYWYQQSLDQGLQFLIQYYNGEERAKGNILERFSAQQFPDLHSELNLSSLELGDSALYFCASSVGGIPNYGYTFGSGTRLTVV.

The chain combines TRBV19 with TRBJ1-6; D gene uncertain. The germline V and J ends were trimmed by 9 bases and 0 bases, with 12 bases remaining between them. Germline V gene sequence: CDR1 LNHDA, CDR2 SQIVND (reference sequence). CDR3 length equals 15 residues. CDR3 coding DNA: TGTGCCAGCTCGACCGCCAGCTCCTATAATTCACCCCTCCACTTT. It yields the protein CASSTASSYNSPLHF.

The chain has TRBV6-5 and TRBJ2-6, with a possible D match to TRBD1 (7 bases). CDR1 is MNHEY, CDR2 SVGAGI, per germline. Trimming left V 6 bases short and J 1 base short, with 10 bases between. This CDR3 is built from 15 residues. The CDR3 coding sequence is TGTGCCAGCAGCCAGGGGGGATCTGGGGCCAACGTCCTGACTTTC. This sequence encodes CASSQGGSGANVLTF.

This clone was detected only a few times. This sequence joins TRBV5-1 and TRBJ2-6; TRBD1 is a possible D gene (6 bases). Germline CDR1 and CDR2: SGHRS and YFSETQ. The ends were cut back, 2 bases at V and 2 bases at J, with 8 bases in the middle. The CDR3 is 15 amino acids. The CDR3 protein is CASSFGQPGANVLTF. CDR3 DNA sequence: TGCGCCAGCAGCTTCGGACAGCCTGGGGCCAACGTCCTGACTTTC.

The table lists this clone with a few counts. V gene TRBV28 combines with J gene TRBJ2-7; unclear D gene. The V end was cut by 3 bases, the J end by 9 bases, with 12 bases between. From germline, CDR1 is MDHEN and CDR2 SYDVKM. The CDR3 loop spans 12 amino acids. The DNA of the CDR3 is TGTGCCAGCAGTTTCGCCCCGGTGGGGCAGTACTTC. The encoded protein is CASSFAPVGQYF.

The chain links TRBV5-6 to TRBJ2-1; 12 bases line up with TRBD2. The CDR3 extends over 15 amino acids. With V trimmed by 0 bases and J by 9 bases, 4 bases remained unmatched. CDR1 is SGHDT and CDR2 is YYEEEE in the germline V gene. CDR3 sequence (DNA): TGTGCCAGCAGCTTGGGACTAGCGGGAGTGAGTGAGCAGTTCTTC. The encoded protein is CASSLGLAGVSEQFF.

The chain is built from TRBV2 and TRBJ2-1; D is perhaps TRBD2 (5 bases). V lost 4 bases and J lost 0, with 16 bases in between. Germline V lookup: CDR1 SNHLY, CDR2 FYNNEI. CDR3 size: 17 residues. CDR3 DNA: TGTGCCAGCAGTGGCCCCCAGCGGCCAAGCTCCTACAATGAGCAGTTCTTC. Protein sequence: CASSGPQRPSSYNEQFF.

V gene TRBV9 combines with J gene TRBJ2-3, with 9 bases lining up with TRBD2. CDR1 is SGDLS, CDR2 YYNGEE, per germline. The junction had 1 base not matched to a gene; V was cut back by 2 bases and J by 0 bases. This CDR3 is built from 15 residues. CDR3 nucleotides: TGTGCCAGCAGCGTGGGACTAGCTAGCACAGATACGCAGTATTTT. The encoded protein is CASSVGLASTDTQYF.

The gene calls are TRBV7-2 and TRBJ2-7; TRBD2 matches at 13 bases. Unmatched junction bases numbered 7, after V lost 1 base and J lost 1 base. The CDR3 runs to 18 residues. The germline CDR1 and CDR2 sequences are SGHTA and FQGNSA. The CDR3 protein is CASSLVGGLAGTSYEQYF. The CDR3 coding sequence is TGTGCCAGCAGCTTAGTAGGGGGACTAGCGGGAACATCCTACGAGCAGTACTTC.

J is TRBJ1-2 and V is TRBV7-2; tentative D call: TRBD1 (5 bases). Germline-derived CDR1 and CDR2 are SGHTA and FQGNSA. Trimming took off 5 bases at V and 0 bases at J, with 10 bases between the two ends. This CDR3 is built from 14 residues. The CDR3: CASSQGTSNYGYTF. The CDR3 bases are TGTGCCAGCAGCCAAGGGACCTCTAACTATGGCTACACCTTC.

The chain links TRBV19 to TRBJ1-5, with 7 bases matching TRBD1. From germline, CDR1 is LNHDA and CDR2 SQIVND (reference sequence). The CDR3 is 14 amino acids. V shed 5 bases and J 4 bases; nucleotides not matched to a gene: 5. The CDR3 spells CASSPQQGNQPQHF. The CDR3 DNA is TGTGCCAGTAGTCCCCAACAGGGGAATCAGCCCCAGCATTTT.

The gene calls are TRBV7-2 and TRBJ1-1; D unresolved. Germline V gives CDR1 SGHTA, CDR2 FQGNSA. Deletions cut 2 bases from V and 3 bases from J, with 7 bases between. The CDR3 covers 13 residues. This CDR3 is CASSLLGYTEAFF. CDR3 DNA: TGTGCCAGCAGCTTATTAGGTTACACTGAAGCTTTCTTT.